The 2 T cell receptor beta chains reported below all come from one sample, sequenced in a study of blood T cell repertoires in COVID-19. Sequencing was performed with immunoSEQ multiplex PCR; in TCRdb, only in-frame clones are kept and a portion is missing. The table shows around 84,000 clones, with 70% to 90% occurring only once. Sequences were obtained from peripheral blood. These receptor sequences come from a man older than 75 with active or convalescent COVID-19.

Remarks on this clone: Sequence at one end of the junction differs from germline and may be a read error. The chain uses TRBV5-1 and TRBJ2-2; D is possibly TRBD2 (6 bases). The germline V gene has CDR1 SGHRS and CDR2 YFSETQ. The length of the CDR3 is 13 residues. The CDR3 bases are TGCGCCAGCAGCGCGGACTACACCGGGCAGCTGTTTTTT. This encodes CASSADYTGQLFF.

This clone was observed a handful of times. This chain joins TRBV6-5 and TRBJ2-1; 9 positions match TRBD2. J gave up 5 bases and V 6 bases, and 8 bases lay outside the gene matches. This CDR3 has 15 amino acids. Per germline, CDR1 MNHEY and CDR2 SVGAGI. The CDR3 here is CASRSGTSRHNEQFF. The CDR3 DNA reads TGTGCCAGCAGGTCCGGGACTAGCAGACACAATGAGCAGTTCTTC.